The present TCR beta chain was sequenced within a study of cytomegalovirus exposure and HLA in healthy donors. As for the study in general: The 120 or so validation repertoires and the 650 to 850 first-cohort repertoires shared a platform, a later analysis reported.

Only one count was recorded for this clone. The CDR3 is 15 amino acids. The germline CDR1 and CDR2 sequences are SGHRS and YFSETQ. The J segment lost 2 bases and the V segment lost 0 bases, leaving 1 base of the junction unmatched. Profiling relied on immunoSEQ multiplex PCR, and the TCRdb table lists in-frame clones only, not all of them. The data contain approximately 270,000 clones, approximately 83% of them singletons. The source is a woman under 30 in good health and CMV-seronegative. The sequenced material came from PBMCs. The chain combines TRBV5-1 with TRBJ2-5; 10 bases match TRBD1. The CDR3 DNA reads TGCGCCAGCAGCTTGGGGACAGGGGGTCAAGAGACCCAGTACTTC. Translating gives CASSLGTGGQETQYF.